This entry lists 13 T cell receptor beta chains sequenced from one sample in a study of blood T cell repertoires in COVID-19. Generated by immunoSEQ multiplex PCR, the TCRdb table keeps only in-frame clones and is missing some. Of about 49,000 clones in the sample, around 87% were seen once. The sequenced sample was peripheral blood. Receptor source: a man aged 40-49 years with active COVID-19.

CDR3 sequence (DNA): TGTGCCAGCAGCAAATACAGGGATCAGCCCCAGCATTTT. This gives the protein CASSKYRDQPQHF. The chain couples TRBV21-1 to TRBJ1-5; TRBD1, the D gene given by the table, was not confirmed from the DNA. TRBV21-1 constitutes a pseudogene. The CDR3 runs 13 residues.

The rearrangement links TRBV28 to TRBJ2-7; possibly TRBD1 for D (5 bases). CDR3 length: 14 residues. The germline V and J ends were trimmed by 7 bases and 3 bases, with 16 bases remaining between them. CDR1 is MDHEN and CDR2 is SYDVKM in the germline V gene. The CDR3 coding sequence is TGTGCCAGCACCATCAGGACACCGGGCTACGAGCAGTACTTC. This codes for CASTIRTPGYEQYF.

The rearrangement links TRBV3-1 (or the pseudogene TRBV3-2) to TRBJ2-1; 9 positions agree with TRBD2. This CDR3 is 14 amino acids long. The germline V gene has CDR1 LGHDT and CDR2 YNNKEL (reference sequence). J was trimmed by 13 bases and V by 0 bases; bases with no gene match: 7. The DNA of the CDR3 is TGTGCCAGCAGCCAAGATACTAGCGGGCGAAAACAGTTCTTC. Its protein is CASSQDTSGRKQFF.

V gene TRBV10-1 combines with J gene TRBJ2-7; D gene uncertain. The germline V and J ends were trimmed by 3 bases and 4 bases, with 4 bases remaining between them. The CDR3 covers 11 residues. The germline V gene encodes CDR1 WNHNN and CDR2 SYGVQD (reference sequence). The CDR3 DNA sequence: TGCGCCAGCAGTGAAATATACGAGCAGTACTTC. Protein product: CASSEIYEQYF.

The chain has TRBV5-8 and TRBJ2-1; 11 positions match TRBD2. The trim removed 4 bases at V and 7 bases at J, leaving 13 bases unmatched. The CDR3 sequence is 17 residues long. Germline V CDR1 and CDR2: SGHTS, YDEGEE. CDR3 sequence (DNA): TGTGCCAGCAGCCCATCCAGTACTAGCGGGAGTAGTAATGAGCAGTTCTTC. Translated, it gives CASSPSSTSGSSNEQFF.

The CDR3 coding sequence is TGTGCCAGCATCCGACAGGGGATCTCCTACGAGCAGTACTTC. Its translation is CASIRQGISYEQYF. V usage is TRBV2 and J usage is TRBJ2-7; 8 nucleotides align to TRBD1. The germline V gene has CDR1 SNHLY and CDR2 FYNNEI. J was trimmed by 0 bases and V by 7 bases; bases with no gene match: 5. The CDR3 runs to 14 residues.

This chain links TRBV5-8 with TRBJ1-2; possible D gene TRBD1, 6 bases. V was pared by 0 bases and J by 10 bases, with 16 bases between. The CDR3 runs to 14 residues. The V gene's germline CDR1 is SGHTS and CDR2 YDEGEE. The CDR3 DNA reads TGTGCCAGCAGCTTGGTTTGGTCAGGGGCGCACTACACCTTC. The encoded protein is CASSLVWSGAHYTF.

The count of this clone is one. The rearrangement uses TRBV10-3 and TRBJ2-7; 7 positions agree with TRBD2. The CDR3 has 13 amino acids. Germline V gives CDR1 ENHRY, CDR2 SYGVKD. The junction had 3 bases not matched to a gene; V was cut back by 7 bases and J by 0 bases. CDR3 sequence (DNA): TGTGCCATCAACCCTAGCGGCTCCTACGAGCAGTACTTC. Translation gives CAINPSGSYEQYF.

The J gene is TRBJ2-5, the V gene TRBV7-9, with 9 bases that match TRBD2. The CDR3 is 16 residues long. Germline V gene sequence: CDR1 SEHNR, CDR2 FQNEAQ (reference sequence). Trimming cost V 5 bases and J 5 bases; bases outside gene matches: 12. DNA of the CDR3: TGTGCCAGCAGCCGCCCACGCGGGAGGGCCGGGGAGACCCAGTACTTC. This gives the protein CASSRPRGRAGETQYF.

The count of this clone is one. The chain is built from TRBV9 and TRBJ2-7; D unclear. In germline, CDR1 is SGDLS, CDR2 YYNGEE. CDR3 length equals 14 residues. Trimming left V 4 bases short and J 5 bases short, with 16 bases between. DNA of the CDR3: TGTGCCAGCAGCCCCCCTGGGCGCCCCCACGAGCAGTACTTC. Its translation is CASSPPGRPHEQYF.

The V and J genes are TRBV7-9 and TRBJ1-2; D ambiguous. The CDR3 consists of 12 residues. The germline gives CDR1 SEHNR, CDR2 FQNEAQ (reference sequence). Trimming left V 5 bases short and J 5 bases short, with 9 bases between. CDR3 nucleotides: TGTGCCAGCAGCGCGGCGGGATATGGCTACACCTTC. Residues: CASSAAGYGYTF.

The V and J genes are TRBV7-9 and TRBJ1-2; D gene ambiguous. The CDR3 runs to 12 residues. In germline, CDR1 is SEHNR, CDR2 FQNEAQ (reference sequence). Deletions cut 5 bases from V and 2 bases from J, with 6 bases between. This CDR3 reads CASSAGNYGYTF. The CDR3 DNA follows: TGTGCCAGCAGCGCGGGGAACTATGGCTACACCTTC.

The chain employs TRBV14 and TRBJ2-7; 10 nucleotides match TRBD1. After removal of 3 bases from V and 5 bases from J, the junction contained 7 bases not matched to a gene. CDR1 is SGHDN, CDR2 FVKESK, per germline. The CDR3 sequence is 15 residues long. This chain's CDR3 is CASSQGQGYLNEQYF. DNA of the CDR3: TGTGCCAGCAGCCAGGGACAGGGGTACCTAAACGAGCAGTACTTC. Full variable domain (outside the CDR3, taken from reference TRBV14 and TRBJ2-7): EAGVTQFPSHSVIEKGQTVTLRCDPISGHDNLYWYRRVMGKEIKFLLHFVKESKQDESGMPNNRFLAERTGGTYSTLKVQPAELEDSGVYFCASSQGQGYLNEQYFGPGTRLTVT.